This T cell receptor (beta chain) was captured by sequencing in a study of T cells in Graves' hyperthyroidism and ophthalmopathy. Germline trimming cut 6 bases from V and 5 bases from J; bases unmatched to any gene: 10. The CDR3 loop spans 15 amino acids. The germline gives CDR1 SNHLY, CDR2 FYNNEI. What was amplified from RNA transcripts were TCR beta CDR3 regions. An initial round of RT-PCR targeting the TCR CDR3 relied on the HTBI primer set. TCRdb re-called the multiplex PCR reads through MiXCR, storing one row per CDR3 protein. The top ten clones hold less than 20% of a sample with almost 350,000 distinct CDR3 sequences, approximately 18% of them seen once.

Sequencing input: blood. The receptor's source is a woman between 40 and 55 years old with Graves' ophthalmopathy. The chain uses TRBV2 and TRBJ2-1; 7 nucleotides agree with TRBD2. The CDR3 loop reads CASRSGTTLNNEQFF. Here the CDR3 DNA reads TGTGCCAGCAGGTCCGGGACTACGCTGAACAATGAGCAGTTCTTC.